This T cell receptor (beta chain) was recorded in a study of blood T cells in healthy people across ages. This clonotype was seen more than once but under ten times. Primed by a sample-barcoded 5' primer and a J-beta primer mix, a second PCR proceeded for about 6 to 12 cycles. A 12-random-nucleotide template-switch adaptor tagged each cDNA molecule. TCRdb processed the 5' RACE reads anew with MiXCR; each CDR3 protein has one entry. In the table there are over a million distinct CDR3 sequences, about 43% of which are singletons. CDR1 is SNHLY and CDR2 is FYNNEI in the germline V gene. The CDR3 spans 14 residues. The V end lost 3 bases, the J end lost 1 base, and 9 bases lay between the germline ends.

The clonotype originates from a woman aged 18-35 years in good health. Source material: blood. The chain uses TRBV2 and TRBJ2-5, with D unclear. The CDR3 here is CASSEAAAQETQYF. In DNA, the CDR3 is TGTGCCAGCAGTGAGGCGGCAGCCCAAGAGACCCAGTACTTC.